These T cell receptor beta chains were read from a single sample in a study of blood T cell repertoires in COVID-19. Here immunoSEQ multiplex PCR was the method, and the copy in TCRdb shows in-frame clones only, minus some. The sample lists some 100,000 clones, around 90% seen once, with around 2.2% in the top ten. The specimen was peripheral blood. These TCRs come from a man aged 50 or older with COVID-19, enrolled during active disease. The conserved cysteine and the conserved F or W are not part of the CDR3 here. Some rows have no size entry. The others give once, few or many, or a class for an expanded clone.

J	V	size	CDR3
TRBJ1-1	TRBV27	once	ASNSQGSTEAF
TRBJ1-5	TRBV19	few	ASSIGQGRGNQPQH
TRBJ2-1	TRBV11-2	-	ASSLLGVADNEQF
TRBJ2-3	TRBV10-3	-	AISGLERDTQY
TRBJ2-7	TRBV19	-	ASSRTSGGLSSYEQY
TRBJ1-2	TRBV6-5	-	ASSDLKAGYT
TRBJ1-1	TRBV5-1	few	ASSFDRVLNTEAF
TRBJ1-1	TRBV4-3	-	ASSRLERAEAF
TRBJ2-3	TRBV28	-	ASSFLTGALLSTDTQY
TRBJ2-5	TRBV5-1	-	ASSLGTGEKVQY
TRBJ2-1	TRBV5-5	-	ASSLLGQGFNEQF
TRBJ1-1	TRBV6-1	-	ASSDGKNTEAF
TRBJ2-3	TRBV18	-	ASSPRQGSTDTQY
TRBJ1-2	TRBV6-5	-	ATGQISYGYT
TRBJ1-2	TRBV3-1/TRBV3-2	-	ASSHLSGGYT
TRBJ1-6	TRBV25-1	few	ASSEWANSPLH
TRBJ2-1	TRBV13	-	ASSLYVLTSGGYEQF
TRBJ2-1	TRBV9	-	ASSVTDEQF
TRBJ1-1	TRBV24-1	few	ATKSQPGMTEAF
TRBJ2-5	TRBV5-4	once	ASSKGTSGIKETQY
TRBJ2-3	TRBV28	-	ASGTGIVDTQY
TRBJ2-7	TRBV7-2	-	ASSLGQGGVGEQY
TRBJ2-7	TRBV30	-	AWAGGQGVSYEQY
TRBJ1-1	TRBV11-2	-	ASSKVQGVTEAF
TRBJ2-7	TRBV7-8	-	ASSLGTGLGEQY
TRBJ2-5	TRBV24-1	-	ATSDRTGGQTQY